One and the same sample provided the 28 T cell receptor beta chains below, sequenced in a study of cytomegalovirus exposure and HLA in healthy donors. Use of 60 Vbeta and 13 Jbeta primers characterized the PCR. Data came from immunoSEQ multiplex PCR; TCRdb stores just in-frame clones and leaves some out. Of under 200,000 clones in the sample, around 80% were seen once. Input material: PBMCs. The receptors here all came from a man between 18 and 29 years old in good health and CMV-seronegative.

V gene TRBV11-3 combines with J gene TRBJ2-7; TRBD2 agrees at 9 bases. The ends lost 3 bases at V and 11 bases at J; junction bases unmatched: 11. The CDR3 spans 14 residues. Germline CDR1 and CDR2: SGHNT and YENEEA. CDR3 region: CASSFVTSGIGKYF. CDR3 in DNA: TGTGCCAGCAGCTTCGTGACTAGCGGAATTGGAAAGTACTTC.

The rearrangement links TRBV25-1 to TRBJ1-2; D is undetermined. This CDR3 has 13 amino acids. Germline CDR1 is MGHDK and CDR2 is SYGVNS. The germline V and J ends were trimmed by 4 bases and 4 bases, with 10 bases remaining between them. CDR3 nucleotide sequence: TGTGCCAGCAGTGGGAGCGAACTCTATGGCTACACCTTC. Protein: CASSGSELYGYTF.

V is TRBV4-3 and J is TRBJ2-1, with 11 positions matching TRBD2. V lost 4 bases, J lost 8 bases, and 10 bases stayed unmatched. CDR1 is LGHNA, CDR2 YSLEER, per germline. The CDR3 sequence is 16 residues long. The CDR3 here is CASSPTLAGGPYEQFF. As DNA, the CDR3 is TGCGCCAGCAGCCCGACCTTAGCGGGAGGGCCCTATGAGCAGTTCTTC.

The V and J genes are TRBV29-1 and TRBJ1-3; 8 bases align to TRBD1. Germline loops: CDR1 SQVTM, CDR2 ANQGSEA. This CDR3 has 12 residues. CDR3 nucleotides: TGCCCTAGGCAGGGGGCAGTAAACACCATATATTTT. Its protein product is CPRQGAVNTIYF. Supplemented by reference TRBV29-1 and TRBJ1-3, the full variable domain reads SAVISQKPSRDICQRGTSLTIQCQVDSQVTMMFWYRQQPGQSLTLIATANQGSEATYESGFVIDKFPISRPNLTFSTLTVSNMSPEDSSIYLCPRQGAVNTIYFGEGSWLTVV.

This clone showed up just a few times. The chain has TRBV27 and TRBJ2-1; 7 bases align to TRBD2. Germline trimming cut 2 bases from V and 3 bases from J; bases unmatched to any gene: 4. Germline assignment: CDR1 MNHEY and CDR2 SMNVEV (reference sequence). The CDR3 is 15 amino acids. Here the CDR3 reads CASSLERGSYNEQFF. The CDR3 region has the DNA TGTGCCAGCAGTTTAGAGCGGGGAAGCTACAATGAGCAGTTCTTC.

V gene TRBV18 combines with J gene TRBJ1-1, with D hard to call. Trimming took 3 bases from V and 5 from J, leaving 10 bases between them. The CDR3 loop spans 13 amino acids. Germline V gene sequence: CDR1 KGHSH, CDR2 LQKENI. The CDR3 DNA reads TGTGCCAGCTCACCTGGAGAGGGAACTGAAGCTTTCTTT. Translating it yields CASSPGEGTEAFF.

A word on this clone: Other DNA sequences within the sample encode an identical CDR3. The V gene is TRBV9, the J gene TRBJ1-3; 7 positions match TRBD1. V trimming: 4 bases; J trimming: 8 bases; junction bases outside the gene matches: 12. Germline V gene data show CDR1 as SGDLS and CDR2 as YYNGEE. There are 15 residues in the CDR3. The CDR3 protein is CASSSRQGWMDTIYF. The CDR3 DNA is TGTGCCAGCAGCTCCCGACAGGGTTGGATGGACACCATATATTTT.

This clone was counted between two and nine times. V is TRBV19 and J is TRBJ2-4, with 8 positions matching TRBD2. The CDR3 consists of 17 residues. Germline V gives CDR1 LNHDA, CDR2 SQIVND (reference sequence). Unmatched junction bases numbered 8, after V lost 1 base and J lost 3 bases. CDR3 sequence (DNA): TGTGCCAGTAGTATAGGGGCTCCTGGGACTAGCAAAAACATTCAGTACTTC. Amino acid sequence: CASSIGAPGTSKNIQYF. Complete variable domain (other parts from reference TRBV19 and TRBJ2-4): DGGITQSPKYLFRKEGQNVTLSCEQNLNHDAMYWYRQDPGQGLRLIYYSQIVNDFQKGDIAEGYSVSREKKESFPLTVTSAQKNPTAFYLCASSIGAPGTSKNIQYFGAGTRLSVL.

Only one count was recorded for this clone. The V gene is TRBV7-2, the J gene TRBJ2-7, with 7 bases lining up with TRBD2. Trimming at V came to 2 bases and at J to 7 bases, leaving 11 bases not matched to a gene. The germline V gene encodes CDR1 SGHTA and CDR2 FQGNSA. The length of the CDR3 is 15 residues. The CDR3 here is CASSLMGAGRREQYF. The CDR3 region has the DNA TGTGCCAGCAGCTTAATGGGAGCGGGGCGGAGGGAGCAGTACTTC.

The V call is TRBV7-9, the J call TRBJ2-3; D not resolved. V was trimmed by 5 bases and J by 3 bases, leaving 18 bases between them. The length of the CDR3 is 16 residues. The V gene's germline CDR1 is SEHNR and CDR2 FQNEAQ (reference sequence). The CDR3 nucleotides are TGTGCCAGCAGCCCAGGTTGGGTGGCCGTAACAGATACGCAGTATTTT. It encodes CASSPGWVAVTDTQYF.

The chain recombines TRBV5-8 with TRBJ1-2; 7 nucleotides match TRBD1. The CDR3 has 13 residues. CDR1 is SGHTS, CDR2 YDEGEE, per germline. V trimming: 4 bases; J trimming: 4 bases; junction bases outside the gene matches: 4. CDR3 sequence (DNA): TGTGCCAGCAGCCCCCGGACAGGCTATGGCTACACCTTC. Translation gives CASSPRTGYGYTF.

The rearrangement uses TRBV6-5 and TRBJ1-1, with 8 bases aligning to TRBD1. With 6 bases clipped from V and 1 base from J, the junction kept 7 bases outside the gene matches. The germline V gene has CDR1 MNHEY and CDR2 SVGAGI. The CDR3 is 15 amino acids. The chain's CDR3 is CASRPQQGANTEAFF. In DNA, the CDR3 is TGTGCCAGCAGACCCCAGCAGGGGGCGAACACTGAAGCTTTCTTT.

A note on this clone: The same CDR3 is also encoded by other DNA sequences in this sample. The chain combines TRBV4-1 with TRBJ1-3, with a weak D call TRBD1 (6 bases). This CDR3 has 15 amino acids. Trimming removed 0 bases from V and 7 bases from J, with 13 bases in between. CDR1 is MGHRA, CDR2 YSYEKL, per germline. The CDR3 coding sequence is TGCGCCAGCAGCCAAGATCCGGGGCAGGGGAACACCATATATTTT. It is translated as CASSQDPGQGNTIYF.

This clone was counted a single time. This chain joins TRBV19 and TRBJ2-5; 11 nucleotides agree with TRBD2. The DNA end is more similar to TRBJ2-7, so the J call may be wrong. Per the germline V gene, CDR1 is LNHDA and CDR2 is SQIVND (reference sequence). The CDR3 contains 16 residues. The CDR3 nucleotides are TGTGCCAGGGGGACTAGCGGTCTTTCCGGGGGCTACGAGCAGTACTTC. This codes for CARGTSGLSGGYEQYF.

In DNA form, the CDR3 reads TGTGCCAGCAGCTTAGCGAGTGCCAGAGGGGAGACCCAGTACTTC. Protein: CASSLASARGETQYF. The chain couples TRBV7-2 to TRBJ2-5, with D perhaps TRBD2 (5 bases). Trimming cost V 0 bases and J 5 bases, with 13 bases left between them. The germline V gene encodes CDR1 SGHTA and CDR2 FQGNSA. The CDR3 has 15 residues. Full variable domain (outside the CDR3, taken from reference TRBV7-2 and TRBJ2-5): GAGVSQSPSNKVTEKGKDVELRCDPISGHTALYWYRQSLGQGLEFLIYFQGNSAPDKSGLPSDRFSAERTGGSVSTLTIQRTQQEDSAVYLCASSLASARGETQYFGPGTRLLVL.

This chain joins TRBV7-2 and TRBJ2-7; 8 nucleotides agree with TRBD1. CDR1 is SGHTA, CDR2 FQGNSA, per germline. The ends lost 4 bases at V and 2 bases at J; junction bases unmatched: 4. This CDR3 has 14 residues. CDR3 DNA sequence: TGTGCCAGCAGCTCCCAGACAGGGGCCTACGAGCAGTACTTC. Translation gives CASSSQTGAYEQYF.

The chain links TRBV27 to TRBJ2-5; possible D gene TRBD2, 6 bases. This CDR3 spans 11 amino acids. Trimming removed 2 bases at V and 9 bases at J, with 7 bases between. Germline values: CDR1 MNHEY, CDR2 SMNVEV (reference sequence). CDR3 region: CASSLGGSQYF. The CDR3 bases are TGTGCCAGCAGTTTAGGGGGGTCCCAGTACTTC.

The rearrangement links TRBV15 to TRBJ2-7; D possibly corresponds to TRBD2 (7 bases). With 7 bases removed from V and 5 bases from J, the gap between germline ends came to 18 bases. Germline loops: CDR1 LNHNV, CDR2 YYDKDF (reference sequence). The CDR3 consists of 14 residues. The CDR3 region has the DNA TGTGCCACCACCTTGGGAGGGGGTTCCCACGAGCAGTACTTC. Protein sequence: CATTLGGGSHEQYF. The full variable domain, its missing parts supplied by reference TRBV15 and TRBJ2-7, is DAMVIQNPRYQVTQFGKPVTLSCSQTLNHNVMYWYQQKSSQAPKLLFHYYDKDFNNEADTPDNFQSRRPNTSFCFLDIRSPGLGDTAMYLCATTLGGGSHEQYFGPGTRLTVT.

The CDR3 nucleotides are TGCGCCAGCAGCCCCCCTAGCGGGAGTGGCCAAGAGACCCAGTACTTC. Its translation: CASSPPSGSGQETQYF. The V gene is TRBV5-1, the J gene TRBJ2-5; TRBD2 matches at 10 bases. The CDR3 is 16 residues long. Germline CDR1 SGHRS, CDR2 YFSETQ. Losses at the gene ends were 4 bases for V and 1 base for J; bases not matched to a gene: 7. Full variable domain (missing parts from reference TRBV5-1 and TRBJ2-5): KAGVTQTPRYLIKTRGQQVTLSCSPISGHRSVSWYQQTPGQGLQFLFEYFSETQRNKGNFPGRFSGRQFSNSRSEMNVSTLELGDSALYLCASSPPSGSGQETQYFGPGTRLLVL.

CDR3 DNA sequence: TGTGCCATCAGTGAGTCGGGGACTAGCGGGCATTACAATGAGCAGTTCTTC. Protein product: CAISESGTSGHYNEQFF. The rearrangement uses TRBV10-3 and TRBJ2-1, with TRBD2 matching over 12 bases. There are 17 residues in the CDR3. V trimming: 0 bases; J trimming: 4 bases; junction bases outside the gene matches: 4. From germline, CDR1 is ENHRY and CDR2 SYGVKD.

A remark on this clone: The junction departs from the called germline gene at one end, perhaps through a read error. The CDR3 sequence: CSSSLAEYQPQHF. The CDR3 nucleotides are TGTTCCAGCAGCTTAGCTGAGTATCAGCCCCAGCATTTT. The chain combines TRBV7-9 with TRBJ1-5; D is ambiguous. This CDR3 contains 13 residues. The germline V gene has CDR1 SEHNR and CDR2 FQNEAQ (reference sequence).

The chain links TRBV7-9 to TRBJ2-1; D call uncertain. CDR3 length: 15 amino acids. Deletions cut 8 bases from V and 2 bases from J, with 16 bases between. Germline CDR1 is SEHNR and CDR2 is FQNEAQ (reference sequence). CDR3 nucleotides: TGTGCCAGCTCCGGTAGCTCGATCGCCTACAATGAGCAGTTCTTC. Translated: CASSGSSIAYNEQFF.

The genes are TRBV7-8 and TRBJ2-5, with unresolved D. The V gene lost 1 base and the J gene lost 2 bases, with 5 bases spanning the gap. The V gene's germline CDR1 is SGHVS and CDR2 FQNEAQ. This CDR3 has 13 residues. The CDR3 reads CASSLGAQETQYF. The CDR3 nucleotides are TGTGCCAGCAGCTTAGGAGCTCAAGAGACCCAGTACTTC.

This clone was detected once. The J gene is TRBJ1-5, the V gene TRBV6-6, with D possibly being TRBD1 (5 bases). The ends were cut back, 2 bases at V and 6 bases at J, with 14 bases in the middle. Germline V gene data show CDR1 as MNHNY and CDR2 as SVGAGI (reference sequence). This CDR3 spans 15 amino acids. In DNA, the CDR3 is TGTGCCAGCAGTTACACGCAGGGATTTCGTCAGCCCCAGCATTTT. Translating it yields CASSYTQGFRQPQHF.

The V call is TRBV28, the J call TRBJ1-1; 8 bases line up with TRBD1. Germline V CDR1 and CDR2: MDHEN, SYDVKM. The CDR3 loop spans 17 amino acids. With V trimmed by 4 bases and J by 3 bases, 13 bases remained unmatched. The CDR3 DNA sequence: TGTGCCAGCAGTTCCGGACAGGGTGAAGGGGTCCACACTGAAGCTTTCTTT. The encoded protein is CASSSGQGEGVHTEAFF.

V usage is TRBV6-1 and J usage is TRBJ2-3, with D possibly being TRBD2 (6 bases). Germline V gene lookup returns CDR1 MNHNS and CDR2 SASEGT. The ends were cut back, 2 bases at V and 5 bases at J, with 11 bases in the middle. The CDR3 contains 14 residues. This CDR3 reads CASSERERQDTQYF. As DNA, the CDR3 is TGTGCCAGCAGTGAACGGGAGCGTCAAGATACGCAGTATTTT.

J is TRBJ2-3 and V is TRBV11-2; no clear D gene. The CDR3 spans 14 residues. Germline V CDR1 and CDR2: SGHAT, FQNNGV. The germline V and J ends were trimmed by 8 bases and 0 bases, with 12 bases remaining between them. The CDR3 loop is CASSRLSSTDTQYF. As DNA, the CDR3 is TGTGCCAGCTCTCGACTGTCTAGCACAGATACGCAGTATTTT. Looking up the rest from reference TRBV11-2 and TRBJ2-3 gives the full variable domain: EAGVAQSPRYKIIEKRQSVAFWCNPISGHATLYWYQQILGQGPKLLIQFQNNGVVDDSQLPKDRFSAERLKGVDSTLKIQPAKLEDSAVYLCASSRLSSTDTQYFGPGTRLTVL.

The V gene is TRBV4-1, the J gene TRBJ1-3, with 7 bases matching TRBD1. The junction had 12 bases not matched to a gene; V was cut back by 1 base and J by 0 bases. Germline V gene lookup returns CDR1 MGHRA and CDR2 YSYEKL. The CDR3 runs to 19 residues. Here the CDR3 reads CASSQVPGQTARSGNTIYF. In nucleotides, the CDR3 is TGCGCCAGCAGCCAAGTCCCGGGACAGACGGCCCGCTCTGGAAACACCATATATTTT.